Below are 14 T cell receptor beta chains sequenced from a single sample in a study of cytomegalovirus exposure and HLA in healthy donors. Sequencing used immunoSEQ multiplex PCR; TCRdb keeps in-frame clones, though not all of them. The data show about 280,000 clones, 80% to 90% seen once. Sequencing used PBMCs. These receptors were obtained from a woman under 30 in good health and CMV-seronegative.

A single count supports this clone. The rearrangement uses TRBV11-3 and TRBJ2-1; 8 bases match TRBD2. The germline V gene encodes CDR1 SGHNT and CDR2 YENEEA. The CDR3 consists of 16 residues. Losses at the gene ends were 5 bases for V and 10 bases for J; bases not matched to a gene: 16. CDR3 in amino acids: CASSPGSWREVKEQFF. As DNA, the CDR3 is TGTGCCAGCAGCCCTGGTAGTTGGCGGGAGGTGAAGGAGCAGTTCTTC.

The rearrangement links TRBV30 to TRBJ2-5; D is possibly TRBD2 (5 bases). V lost 0 bases and J lost 5, with 7 bases in between. Per the germline V gene, CDR1 is GTSNPN and CDR2 is SVGIG (reference sequence). The CDR3 sequence is 12 residues long. The CDR3 coding sequence is TGTGCCTGGAGTGTACGGAGGGAGACCCAGTACTTC. As protein: CAWSVRRETQYF.

The chain uses TRBV27 and TRBJ1-1; 9 bases are a match to TRBD1. Germline CDR1 is MNHEY and CDR2 is SMNVEV (reference sequence). This CDR3 comprises 16 residues. J lost 7 bases, V lost 2 bases, and 11 bases had no gene match. The CDR3 protein is CASSLSSRQGDIEAFF. CDR3 nucleotide sequence: TGTGCCAGCAGTTTAAGCTCCCGACAGGGGGATATTGAAGCTTTCTTT.

The chain links TRBV19 to TRBJ2-3, with D possibly being TRBD2 (5 bases). The length of the CDR3 is 12 residues. Germline-derived CDR1 and CDR2 are LNHDA and SQIVND (reference sequence). The V gene lost 6 bases and the J gene lost 2 bases, with 6 bases spanning the gap. CDR3 residues: CASSGDTDTQYF. The CDR3, as DNA: TGTGCCAGTAGCGGGGACACAGATACGCAGTATTTT.

The chain is built from TRBV19 and TRBJ2-1, with 10 bases matching TRBD1. The germline gives CDR1 LNHDA, CDR2 SQIVND (reference sequence). The CDR3 consists of 15 residues. J was trimmed by 8 bases and V by 6 bases; bases with no gene match: 10. The CDR3 bases are TGTGCCAGTAGGAACCCGGGACAGGGGAACCATGAGCAGTTCTTC. It codes for CASRNPGQGNHEQFF.

V is TRBV29-1 and J is TRBJ2-6; TRBD2 aligns across 7 bases. Germline CDR1 and CDR2: SQVTM and ANQGSEA. V lost 0 bases and J lost 2; bases outside the gene matches: 1. There are 15 residues in the CDR3. The CDR3: CSVEEGGTGANVLTF. The CDR3 DNA reads as TGCAGCGTTGAAGAGGGGGGGACTGGGGCCAACGTCCTGACTTTC.

The chain recombines TRBV2 with TRBJ1-1; 9 nucleotides line up with TRBD1. CDR1 and CDR2 (germline): SNHLY, FYNNEI. This CDR3 is built from 13 residues. V was clipped by 6 bases and J by 1 base; unmatched bases: 0. This chain's CDR3 is CASRGQGNTEAFF. CDR3 nucleotide sequence: TGTGCCAGCAGGGGACAGGGGAACACTGAAGCTTTCTTT.

The rearrangement links TRBV7-8 to TRBJ2-2; D remains unclear. The CDR3 extends over 14 amino acids. Germline-derived CDR1 and CDR2 are SGHVS and FQNEAQ. The V gene lost 3 bases and the J gene lost 6 bases, with 11 bases spanning the gap. The CDR3 nucleotides read TGTGCCAGCAGCTTCTCCGGGTGGCCCGGGGAGCTGTTTTTT. It translates to CASSFSGWPGELFF.

CDR3 nucleotide sequence: TGCGCCAGCAGCCAGGTCACTGGGGAGCAGTACTTC. Its translation is CASSQVTGEQYF. This chain links TRBV5-1 with TRBJ2-7, with no clear D. The CDR3 is 12 residues long. Trimming pared 4 bases from V and 7 bases from J, leaving 12 bases between. Germline CDR1 reads SGHRS; CDR2 reads YFSETQ.

V gene TRBV11-3 combines with J gene TRBJ1-3; no reliable D call. Germline V gives CDR1 SGHNT, CDR2 YENEEA. Trimming shortened V by 7 bases and J by 2 bases, and 15 bases separated the two germline ends. The CDR3 totals 15 residues. The CDR3 loop is CASTPGVLAGNTIYF. CDR3 sequence (DNA): TGTGCCAGCACCCCAGGCGTTTTAGCTGGAAACACCATATATTTT.

This rearrangement joins TRBV5-8 to TRBJ2-7; 9 positions agree with TRBD2. The V gene end was trimmed by 0 bases and the J gene end by 3 bases; junction bases not matched to a gene: 4. The CDR3 has 15 residues. The germline V gene encodes CDR1 SGHTS and CDR2 YDEGEE. The CDR3 loop is CASSLGLAGNYEQYF. As DNA, the CDR3 is TGTGCCAGCAGCTTGGGGCTAGCGGGGAACTACGAGCAGTACTTC.

The rearrangement joins TRBV10-2 to TRBJ2-5; 12 bases map to TRBD1. The germline V gene has CDR1 WSHSY and CDR2 SAAADI. The CDR3 is 17 amino acids. The ends lost 7 bases at V and 4 bases at J; junction bases unmatched: 13. DNA of the CDR3: TGCGCCAGCACCGGAGGGACAGGGGGCGGGATCGGAGAGACCCAGTACTTC. This gives the protein CASTGGTGGGIGETQYF.

This chain uses TRBV29-1 with TRBJ1-3, with TRBD1 identical over 8 bases. This CDR3 has 16 residues. J lost 2 bases, V lost 3 bases, and 9 bases had no gene match. Germline loops: CDR1 SQVTM, CDR2 ANQGSEA. The CDR3 loop is CSVEGSGQGPGNTIYF. CDR3 DNA sequence: TGCAGCGTTGAGGGGTCCGGACAGGGCCCTGGAAACACCATATATTTT. The full variable domain, its missing parts supplied by reference TRBV29-1 and TRBJ1-3, is SAVISQKPSRDICQRGTSLTIQCQVDSQVTMMFWYRQQPGQSLTLIATANQGSEATYESGFVIDKFPISRPNLTFSTLTVSNMSPEDSSIYLCSVEGSGQGPGNTIYFGEGSWLTVV.

The chain joins TRBV4-3 to TRBJ2-5; D unclear. The CDR3 has 14 residues. Germline V gives CDR1 LGHNA, CDR2 YSLEER. V lost 4 bases, J lost 1 base, and 10 bases lay in between. CDR3 sequence: CASSLGRSQETQYF. The CDR3 DNA is TGCGCCAGCAGCCTTGGCAGATCCCAAGAGACCCAGTACTTC.